This record covers a single T cell receptor (beta chain). These data are taken from a study of blood T cell repertoires in COVID-19. The germline V and J ends were trimmed by 0 bases and 1 base, with 5 bases remaining between them. Germline V gene data show CDR1 as MNHEY and CDR2 as SMNVEV (reference sequence). The CDR3 runs 14 residues. The protocol was immunoSEQ multiplex PCR, while the TCRdb copy is restricted to in-frame clones and leaves out a portion. Of around 250,000 clones listed, 80% to 90% were seen once; the top ten hold about 2.9%. The sequencing sample was made of PBMCs or T cells enriched from blood (not recorded which). The chain links TRBV27 to TRBJ2-3; D may be TRBD1 (5 bases). The TCR sequence derives from a woman in her forties who had been exposed to COVID-19. CDR3 loop: CASSLSGGTDTQYF. The CDR3 DNA sequence: TGTGCCAGCAGTTTATCAGGGGGCACAGATACGCAGTATTTT.